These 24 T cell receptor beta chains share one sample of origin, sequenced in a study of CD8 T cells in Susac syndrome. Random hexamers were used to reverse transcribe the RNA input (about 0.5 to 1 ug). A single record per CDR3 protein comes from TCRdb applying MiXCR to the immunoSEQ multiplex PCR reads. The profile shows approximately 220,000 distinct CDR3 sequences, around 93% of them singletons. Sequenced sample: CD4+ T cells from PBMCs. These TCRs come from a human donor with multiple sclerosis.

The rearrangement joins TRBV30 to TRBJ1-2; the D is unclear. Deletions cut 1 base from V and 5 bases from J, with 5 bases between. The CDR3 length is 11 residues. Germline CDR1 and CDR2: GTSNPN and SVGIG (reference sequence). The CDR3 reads CAWSAGYGYTF. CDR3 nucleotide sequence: TGTGCCTGGAGTGCGGGGTATGGCTACACCTTC.

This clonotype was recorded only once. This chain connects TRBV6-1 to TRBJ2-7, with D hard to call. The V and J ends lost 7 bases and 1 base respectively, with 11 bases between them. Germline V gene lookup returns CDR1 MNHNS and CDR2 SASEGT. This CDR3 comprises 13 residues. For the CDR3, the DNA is TGTGCCAGCACCGGATGGTTGTCCTACGAGCAGTACGTC. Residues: CASTGWLSYEQYV.

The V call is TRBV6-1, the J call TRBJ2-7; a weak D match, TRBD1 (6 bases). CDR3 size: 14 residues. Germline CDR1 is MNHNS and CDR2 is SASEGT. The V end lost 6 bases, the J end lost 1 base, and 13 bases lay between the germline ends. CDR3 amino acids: CASRRQETSYEQYF. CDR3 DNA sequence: TGTGCCAGCAGAAGACAGGAAACATCCTACGAGCAGTACTTC.

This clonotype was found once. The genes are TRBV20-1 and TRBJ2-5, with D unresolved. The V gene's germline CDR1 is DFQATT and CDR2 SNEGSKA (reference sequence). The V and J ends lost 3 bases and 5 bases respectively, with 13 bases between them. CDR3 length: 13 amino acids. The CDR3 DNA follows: TGCAGTGCTAGCCCTGGATTTGAGGAGACCCAGTACTTC. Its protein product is CSASPGFEETQYF.

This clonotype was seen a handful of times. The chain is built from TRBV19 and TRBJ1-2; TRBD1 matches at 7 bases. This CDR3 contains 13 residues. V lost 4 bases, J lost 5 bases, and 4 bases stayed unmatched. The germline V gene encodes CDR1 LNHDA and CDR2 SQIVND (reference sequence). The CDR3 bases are TGTGCCAGTAGTAGCGACAGGGATTATGGCTACACCTTC. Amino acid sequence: CASSSDRDYGYTF.

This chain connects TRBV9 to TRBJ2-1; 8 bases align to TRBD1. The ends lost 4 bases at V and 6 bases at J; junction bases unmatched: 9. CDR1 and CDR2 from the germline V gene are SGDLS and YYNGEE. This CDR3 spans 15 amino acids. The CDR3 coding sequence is TGTGCCAGCAGCCCAAGACAGGGGCTGGGCAATGAGCAGTTCTTC. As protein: CASSPRQGLGNEQFF.

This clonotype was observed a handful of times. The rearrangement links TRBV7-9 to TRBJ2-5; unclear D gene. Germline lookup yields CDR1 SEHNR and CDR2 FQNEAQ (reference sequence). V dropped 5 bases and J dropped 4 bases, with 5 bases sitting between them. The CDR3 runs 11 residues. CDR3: CASSTGETQYF. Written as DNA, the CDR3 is TGTGCCAGCAGCACCGGAGAGACCCAGTACTTC.

Here the CDR3 DNA reads TGTGCCAGCAAGGGGGCAATTTATGGCTACACCTTC. Translated, it gives CASKGAIYGYTF. The rearrangement joins TRBV12-3 or TRBV12-4 to TRBJ1-2; 7 bases match TRBD1. J lost 5 bases, V lost 7 bases, and 4 bases had no gene match. This CDR3 is 12 amino acids long.

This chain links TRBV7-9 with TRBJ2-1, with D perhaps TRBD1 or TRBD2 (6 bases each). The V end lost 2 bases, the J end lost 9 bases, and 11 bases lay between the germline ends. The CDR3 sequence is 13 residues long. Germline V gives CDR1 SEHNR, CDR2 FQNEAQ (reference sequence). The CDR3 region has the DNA TGTGCCAGCAGCTTACTAGAGGGGGGTGAGCAGTTCTTC. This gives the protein CASSLLEGGEQFF.

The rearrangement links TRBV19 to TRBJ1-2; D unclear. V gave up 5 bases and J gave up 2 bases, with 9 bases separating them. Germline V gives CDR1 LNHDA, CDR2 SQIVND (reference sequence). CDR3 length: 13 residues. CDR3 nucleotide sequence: TGTGCCAGTAGTCTGACGGGGAACTATGGCTACACCTTC. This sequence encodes CASSLTGNYGYTF.

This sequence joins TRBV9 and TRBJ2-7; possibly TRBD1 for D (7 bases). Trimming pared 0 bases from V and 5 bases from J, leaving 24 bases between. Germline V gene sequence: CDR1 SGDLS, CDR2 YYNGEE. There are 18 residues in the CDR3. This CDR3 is CASSVGSATRQGNHEQYV. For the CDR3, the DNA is TGTGCCAGCAGCGTAGGTAGCGCGACTAGACAGGGCAACCACGAGCAGTACGTC.

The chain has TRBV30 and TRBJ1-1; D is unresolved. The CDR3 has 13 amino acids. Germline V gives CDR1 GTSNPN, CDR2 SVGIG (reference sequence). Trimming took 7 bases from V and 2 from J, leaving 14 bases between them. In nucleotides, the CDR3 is TGTGCCTCCAGAGACGGACGAAACACTGAAGCTTTCTTT. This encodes CASRDGRNTEAFF.

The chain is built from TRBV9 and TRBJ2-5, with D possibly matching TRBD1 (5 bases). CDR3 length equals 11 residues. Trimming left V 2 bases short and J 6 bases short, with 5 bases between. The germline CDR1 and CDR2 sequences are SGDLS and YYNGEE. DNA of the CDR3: TGTGCCAGCAGCGTGGGGCAGACCCAGTACTTC. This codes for CASSVGQTQYF.

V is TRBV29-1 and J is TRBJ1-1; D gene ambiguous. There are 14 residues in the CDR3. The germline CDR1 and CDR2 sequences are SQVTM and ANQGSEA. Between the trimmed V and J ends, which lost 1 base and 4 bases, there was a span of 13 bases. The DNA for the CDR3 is TGCAGCGTTGAAGCCCGCGGGTACTCCACTGAAGCTTTCTTT. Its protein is CSVEARGYSTEAFF.

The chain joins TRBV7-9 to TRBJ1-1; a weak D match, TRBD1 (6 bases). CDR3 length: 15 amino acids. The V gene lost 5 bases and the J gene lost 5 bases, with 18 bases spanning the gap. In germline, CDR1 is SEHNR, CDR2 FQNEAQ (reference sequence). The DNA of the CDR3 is TGTGCCAGCAGCCTTAGTGGGCAGGGGAAGACTGAAGCTTTCTTT. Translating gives CASSLSGQGKTEAFF.

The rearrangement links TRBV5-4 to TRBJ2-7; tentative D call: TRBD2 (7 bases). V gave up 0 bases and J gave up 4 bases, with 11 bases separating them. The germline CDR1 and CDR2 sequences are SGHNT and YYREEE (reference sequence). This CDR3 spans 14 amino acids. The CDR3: CASSLVGGQYEQYF. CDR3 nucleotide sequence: TGTGCCAGCAGCTTGGTGGGGGGGCAGTACGAGCAGTACTTC.

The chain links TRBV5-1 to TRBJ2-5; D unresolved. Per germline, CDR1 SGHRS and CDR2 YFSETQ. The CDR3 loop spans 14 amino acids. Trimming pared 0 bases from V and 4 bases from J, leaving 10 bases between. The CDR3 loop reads CASSLGISAETQYF. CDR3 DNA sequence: TGCGCCAGCAGCTTGGGAATCTCCGCAGAGACCCAGTACTTC.

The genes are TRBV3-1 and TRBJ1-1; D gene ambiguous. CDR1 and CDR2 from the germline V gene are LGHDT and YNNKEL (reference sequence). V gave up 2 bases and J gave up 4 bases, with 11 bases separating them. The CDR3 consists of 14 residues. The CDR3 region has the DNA TGTGCCAGCAGCCAACAGGTAGGAAGCACTGAAGCTTTCTTT. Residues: CASSQQVGSTEAFF.

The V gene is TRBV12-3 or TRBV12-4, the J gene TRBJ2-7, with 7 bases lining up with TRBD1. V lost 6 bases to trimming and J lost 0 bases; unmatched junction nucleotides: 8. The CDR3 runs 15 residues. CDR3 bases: TGTGCCAGCAGCCTAGGGACAGCTGTCTCCTACGAGCAGTACTTC. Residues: CASSLGTAVSYEQYF.

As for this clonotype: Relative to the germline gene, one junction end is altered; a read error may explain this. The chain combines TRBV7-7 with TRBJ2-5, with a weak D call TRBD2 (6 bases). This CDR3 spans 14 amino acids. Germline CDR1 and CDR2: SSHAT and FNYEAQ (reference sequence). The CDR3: CASSLELLAETQYF. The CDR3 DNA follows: TGTGCTAGCAGCTTAGAACTACTAGCAGAGACCCAGTACTTC.

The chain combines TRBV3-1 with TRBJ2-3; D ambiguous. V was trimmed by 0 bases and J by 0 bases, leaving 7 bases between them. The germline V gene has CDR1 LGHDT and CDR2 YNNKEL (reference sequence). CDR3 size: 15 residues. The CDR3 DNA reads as TGTGCCAGCAGCCAAGATGGTAAGAGCACAGATACGCAGTATTTT. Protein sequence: CASSQDGKSTDTQYF.

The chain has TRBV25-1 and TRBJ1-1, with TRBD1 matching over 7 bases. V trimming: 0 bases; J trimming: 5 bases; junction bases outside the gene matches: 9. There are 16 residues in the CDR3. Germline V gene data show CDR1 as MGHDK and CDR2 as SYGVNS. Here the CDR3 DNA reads TGTGCCAGCAGTGAATATTTTCCTAACAGGGGAACTGAAGCTTTCTTT. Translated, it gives CASSEYFPNRGTEAFF. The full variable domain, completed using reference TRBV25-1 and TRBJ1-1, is EADIYQTPRYLVIGTGKKITLECSQTMGHDKMYWYQQDPGMELHLIHYSYGVNSTEKGDLSSESTVSRIRTEHFPLTLESARPSHTSQYLCASSEYFPNRGTEAFFGQGTRLTVV.

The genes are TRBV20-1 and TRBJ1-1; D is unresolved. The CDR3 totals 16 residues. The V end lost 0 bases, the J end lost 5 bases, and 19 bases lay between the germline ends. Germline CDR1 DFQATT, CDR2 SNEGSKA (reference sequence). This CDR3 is CSARDSASGGITEAFF. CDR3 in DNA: TGCAGTGCTAGAGATTCCGCGTCCGGCGGGATTACTGAAGCTTTCTTT.

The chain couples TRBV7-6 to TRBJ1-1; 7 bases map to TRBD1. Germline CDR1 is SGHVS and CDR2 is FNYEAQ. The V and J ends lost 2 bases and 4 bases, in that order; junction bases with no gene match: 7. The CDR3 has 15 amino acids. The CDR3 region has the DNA TGTGCCAGCAGCTTATTGGTGAGGGGGCCCACTGAAGCTTTCTTT. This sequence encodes CASSLLVRGPTEAFF.